A single sample is the source of the 22 T cell receptor beta chains below, sequenced in a study of regulatory T cells in long-lasting Graves disease. According to the study, TCR beta libraries were built with iRepertoire HTBI primers and CDR3-region Arm-PCR. One entry per CDR3 protein results from TCRdb running MiXCR on the multiplex PCR reads. Found here are roughly 350,000 distinct CDR3 sequences, 15% to 20% of them singletons; the top ten hold 20%. The time point here: newly diagnosed GD, antithyroid drugs for less than 3 months. RNA from PBMCs was the source of the TCR library. The data were also submitted as part of a second study, on T cells in Graves' hyperthyroidism and ophthalmopathy.

The sample was peripheral blood mononuclear cells (PBMCs), taken at new diagnosis, from a patient treated with antithyroid drugs. The receptor set was obtained from a woman younger than 35 with Graves disease.

The chain recombines TRBV10-3 with TRBJ1-6; the D is unclear. The CDR3 has 15 amino acids. Trimming took off 3 bases at V and 6 bases at J, with 12 bases between the two ends. Germline CDR1 is ENHRY and CDR2 is SYGVKD. The CDR3 protein is CAISDRKTSNSPLHF. The CDR3 DNA follows: TGTGCCATCAGTGACAGGAAGACAAGTAATTCACCCCTCCACTTT.

This clonotype was counted many times. This chain joins TRBV6-2 or TRBV6-3 and TRBJ1-2; no definite D call. The V end lost 0 bases, the J end lost 4 bases, and 12 bases lay between the germline ends. The CDR3 consists of 15 residues. From germline, CDR1 is MNHEY and CDR2 SVGEGT. The CDR3 DNA sequence: TGTGCCAGCAGTTACTCCGGGGTACGGGGCTATGGCTACACCTTC. Its protein product is CASSYSGVRGYGYTF.

In regard to this clonotype: The junction shows a germline mismatch at one end, possibly a read error. J is TRBJ2-3 and V is TRBV20-1; 8 bases fit TRBD2. Germline-derived CDR1 and CDR2 are DFQATT and SNEGSKA (reference sequence). This CDR3 has 16 residues. The CDR3 here is CSVRDLGSGNTDTQYF. CDR3 in DNA: TGCAGTGTTAGAGATCTTGGTAGCGGGAACACAGATACGCAGTATTTT.

This clonotype has at least ten counts. The V call is TRBV5-1, the J call TRBJ2-6, with 11 bases fitting TRBD2. The ends lost 4 bases at V and 12 bases at J; junction bases unmatched: 6. This CDR3 has 14 amino acids. The V gene's germline CDR1 is SGHRS and CDR2 YFSETQ. DNA of the CDR3: TGCGCCAGCAGCCCTAGCGGGGGGCTCCCCGTCCTGACTTTC. It specifies CASSPSGGLPVLTF.

This clonotype has a handful of counts. The chain uses TRBV7-9 and TRBJ1-4, with 10 positions matching TRBD1. Trimming removed 4 bases from V and 6 bases from J; junction bases left unmatched: 5. The CDR3 length is 15 residues. In germline, CDR1 is SEHNR, CDR2 FQNEAQ (reference sequence). CDR3 residues: CASSSWTGGDEKLFF. In DNA, the CDR3 is TGTGCCAGCAGCTCGTGGACAGGGGGAGATGAAAAACTGTTTTTT.

Many counts were recorded for this clonotype. This chain links TRBV11-2 with TRBJ2-3; unclear D gene. CDR3 length: 13 residues. Germline CDR1 and CDR2: SGHAT and FQNNGV. The V and J ends lost 5 bases and 6 bases respectively, with 12 bases between them. Here the CDR3 DNA reads TGTGCCAGCAGCCCCACCCCCCAGGATACGCAGTATTTT. It is translated as CASSPTPQDTQYF. The whole variable domain, remainder taken from reference TRBV11-2 and TRBJ2-3, is EAGVAQSPRYKIIEKRQSVAFWCNPISGHATLYWYQQILGQGPKLLIQFQNNGVVDDSQLPKDRFSAERLKGVDSTLKIQPAKLEDSAVYLCASSPTPQDTQYFGPGTRLTVL.

This clonotype was counted ten times or more. The chain is built from TRBV27 and TRBJ1-5; 10 nucleotides align to TRBD1. The germline V gene has CDR1 MNHEY and CDR2 SMNVEV (reference sequence). The V and J ends lost 3 bases and 5 bases, in that order; junction bases with no gene match: 1. The CDR3 has 14 residues. The CDR3, as DNA: TGTGCCAGCAGTTTGACAGGGGGCGATCAGCCCCAGCATTTT. It specifies CASSLTGGDQPQHF.

This clonotype appeared a single time. This chain connects TRBV2 to TRBJ2-7, with TRBD1 identical over 8 bases. V trimming: 5 bases; J trimming: 7 bases; junction bases outside the gene matches: 7. The CDR3 covers 13 residues. Germline assignment: CDR1 SNHLY and CDR2 FYNNEI. The CDR3 sequence is CASSRQGPWEQYF. The CDR3 DNA reads as TGTGCCAGCAGTCGACAGGGGCCCTGGGAGCAGTACTTC.

This clonotype was counted ten times or more. The chain uses TRBV2 and TRBJ2-5; D could derive from TRBD1 or TRBD2 (5 bases each). V shed 6 bases and J shed 5 bases, with 10 bases lying between them. The germline V gene encodes CDR1 SNHLY and CDR2 FYNNEI. This CDR3 region has 12 residues. In nucleotides, the CDR3 is TGTGCCAGCAGGCCCGGGGCGGAGACCCAGTACTTC. This codes for CASRPGAETQYF.

This clonotype was picked up a small number of times. V gene TRBV25-1 combines with J gene TRBJ2-2, with 8 bases lining up with TRBD2. CDR1 is MGHDK, CDR2 SYGVNS, per germline. V lost 7 bases, J lost 4 bases, and 2 bases stayed unmatched. The CDR3 is 13 amino acids. The CDR3 sequence is CASTGGATGELFF. In DNA form, the CDR3 reads TGTGCCAGCACGGGGGGGGCCACCGGGGAGCTGTTTTTT. The full variable domain, completed using reference TRBV25-1 and TRBJ2-2, is EADIYQTPRYLVIGTGKKITLECSQTMGHDKMYWYQQDPGMELHLIHYSYGVNSTEKGDLSSESTVSRIRTEHFPLTLESARPSHTSQYLCASTGGATGELFFGEGSRLTVL.

There are many counts of this clonotype. The genes are TRBV7-9 and TRBJ2-1; 9 nucleotides align to TRBD2. From germline, CDR1 is SEHNR and CDR2 FQNEAQ (reference sequence). Germline trimming cut 1 base from V and 7 bases from J; bases unmatched to any gene: 5. The CDR3 loop spans 15 amino acids. The CDR3 sequence is CASSLGLAGRNEQFF. Here the CDR3 DNA reads TGTGCCAGCAGCTTAGGTCTAGCGGGAAGAAATGAGCAGTTCTTC.

This clonotype was seen ten or more times. The chain combines TRBV14 with TRBJ2-1; D remains ambiguous. There are 14 residues in the CDR3. Germline CDR1 is SGHDN and CDR2 is FVKESK. Trimming removed 0 bases at V and 4 bases at J, with 7 bases between. CDR3 residues: CASSQDGFYNEQFF. The CDR3 bases are TGTGCCAGCAGCCAAGATGGCTTTTACAATGAGCAGTTCTTC.

This clonotype was seen at least ten times. The chain recombines TRBV11-2 with TRBJ2-3, with D perhaps TRBD2 (6 bases). V lost 4 bases and J 8 bases, leaving 13 bases between the germline ends. The CDR3 covers 13 residues. Germline values: CDR1 SGHAT, CDR2 FQNNGV. The CDR3 DNA sequence: TGTGCCAGCAGCTGGGACTCGCAGGGTACGCAGTATTTT. This encodes CASSWDSQGTQYF.

This clonotype was counted between two and nine times. The V call is TRBV5-1, the J call TRBJ2-3; 10 bases are a match to TRBD2. The J segment lost 0 bases and the V segment lost 0 bases, leaving 4 bases of the junction unmatched. Germline CDR1 and CDR2: SGHRS and YFSETQ. The CDR3 is made up of 17 amino acids. The CDR3 DNA follows: TGCGCCAGCAGCTTGGCAAGGACTAGCGGAAGCACAGATACGCAGTATTTT. Translated: CASSLARTSGSTDTQYF.

This clonotype was counted at least ten times. The chain employs TRBV11-2 and TRBJ1-2; weak D call: TRBD1 (6 bases). Germline CDR1 and CDR2: SGHAT and FQNNGV. The CDR3 has 13 amino acids. The V end was cut by 6 bases, the J end by 3 bases, with 11 bases between. The CDR3 DNA is TGTGCCAGCAGACCTACAGGGTACTATGGCTACACCTTC. This sequence encodes CASRPTGYYGYTF.

In its sample, this clonotype was seen many times. Relative to the germline gene, one junction end is altered; a read error may explain this. The genes are TRBV5-1 and TRBJ1-2, with D uncertain. This CDR3 comprises 13 residues. Germline V CDR1 and CDR2: SGHRS, YFSETQ. CDR3 in DNA: TGTGCCAGCAGCTTGGGCGACTTATTCGGCTACACCTTC. The encoded protein is CASSLGDLFGYTF. The full variable domain, its missing parts supplied by reference TRBV5-1 and TRBJ1-2, is KAGVTQTPRYLIKTRGQQVTLSCSPISGHRSVSWYQQTPGQGLQFLFEYFSETQRNKGNFPGRFSGRQFSNSRSEMNVSTLELGDSALYLCASSLGDLFGYTFGSGTRLTVV.

This clonotype was picked up many times. The chain joins TRBV5-1 to TRBJ2-1, with 10 positions matching TRBD2. After removal of 3 bases from V and 5 bases from J, the junction contained 11 bases not matched to a gene. The CDR3 extends over 17 amino acids. Germline CDR1 SGHRS, CDR2 YFSETQ. The CDR3 DNA reads as TGCGCCAGCAGCTCCGGACTAGCGGCATCTTGGAACAATGAGCAGTTCTTC. Translated: CASSSGLAASWNNEQFF.

This clonotype was picked up many times. V and J are TRBV11-2 and TRBJ2-7; tentatively, D is TRBD2 (6 bases). Trimming removed 3 bases from V and 3 bases from J, with 12 bases in between. The CDR3 sequence is 14 residues long. Germline V gene sequence: CDR1 SGHAT, CDR2 FQNNGV. The CDR3 DNA reads as TGTGCCAGCAGCTTTGGCGGGGTGGGCTACGAGCAGTACTTC. Translated, it gives CASSFGGVGYEQYF.

This clonotype was observed at least ten times. This chain uses TRBV30 with TRBJ2-2; TRBD1 is a possible D gene (6 bases). CDR3 length equals 13 residues. The germline V gene has CDR1 GTSNPN and CDR2 SVGIG (reference sequence). Trimming shortened V by 4 bases and J by 1 base, and 7 bases separated the two germline ends. CDR3 residues: CAWNRVNTGELFF. The CDR3 DNA sequence: TGTGCCTGGAACAGGGTGAACACCGGGGAGCTGTTTTTT.

This clonotype showed up just a few times. The rearrangement uses TRBV10-3 and TRBJ2-5, with 8 bases aligning to TRBD2. Germline V CDR1 and CDR2: ENHRY, SYGVKD. After removal of 6 bases from V and 5 bases from J, the junction contained 8 bases not matched to a gene. The CDR3 has 14 amino acids. CDR3 loop: CAISPGLVVETQYF. CDR3 nucleotide sequence: TGTGCCATCAGCCCGGGACTAGTCGTCGAGACCCAGTACTTC.

This clonotype occurred a few times. The chain recombines TRBV29-1 with TRBJ1-4, with TRBD1 as a possible D gene (5 bases). Per the germline V gene, CDR1 is SQVTM and CDR2 is ANQGSEA. Trimming cost V 4 bases and J 7 bases, with 19 bases left between them. The CDR3 extends over 15 amino acids. DNA of the CDR3: TGCAGCGTTGGGGCCCCGGGGGGACGGAGTGAAAAACTGTTTTTT. It is translated as CSVGAPGGRSEKLFF.

This clonotype has a count of ten or more. The chain joins TRBV11-2 to TRBJ2-3; 7 bases map to TRBD2. This CDR3 comprises 14 residues. With V trimmed by 5 bases and J by 3 bases, 5 bases remained unmatched. CDR1 and CDR2 (germline): SGHAT, FQNNGV. CDR3 region: CASSPSGETDTQYF. CDR3 bases: TGTGCCAGCAGCCCCAGCGGGGAAACAGATACGCAGTATTTT.